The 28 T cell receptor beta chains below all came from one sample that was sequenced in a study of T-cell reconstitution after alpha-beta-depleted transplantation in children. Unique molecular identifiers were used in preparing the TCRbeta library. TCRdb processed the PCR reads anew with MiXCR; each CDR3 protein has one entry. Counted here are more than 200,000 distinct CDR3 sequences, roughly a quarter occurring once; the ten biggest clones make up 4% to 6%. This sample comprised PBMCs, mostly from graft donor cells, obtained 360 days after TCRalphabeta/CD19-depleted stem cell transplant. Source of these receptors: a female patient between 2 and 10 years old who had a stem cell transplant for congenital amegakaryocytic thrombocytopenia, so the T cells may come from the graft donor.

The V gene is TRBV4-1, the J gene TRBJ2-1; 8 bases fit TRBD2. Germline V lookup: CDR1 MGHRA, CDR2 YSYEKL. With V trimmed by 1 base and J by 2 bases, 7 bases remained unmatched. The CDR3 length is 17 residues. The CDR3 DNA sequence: TGCGCCAGCAGCCAAGTAGGGACTAGGAATGCCTACAATGAGCAGTTCTTC. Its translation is CASSQVGTRNAYNEQFF.

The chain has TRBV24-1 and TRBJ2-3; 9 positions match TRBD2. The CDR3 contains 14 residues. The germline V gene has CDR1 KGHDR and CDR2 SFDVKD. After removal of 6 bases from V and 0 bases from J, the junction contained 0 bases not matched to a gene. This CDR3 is CATSSGRSTDTQYF. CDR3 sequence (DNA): TGTGCCACCAGTAGCGGGAGGAGCACAGATACGCAGTATTTT.

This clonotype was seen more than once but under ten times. CDR3 loop: CASSLFRVGNTEAFF. Here the CDR3 DNA reads TGTGCCAGCAGTTTATTTAGGGTCGGGAACACTGAAGCTTTCTTT. The chain carries TRBV12-3 or TRBV12-4 and TRBJ1-1; D is uncertain. V was shortened by 2 bases and J by 1 base, with 11 bases between the two germline ends. The CDR3 totals 15 residues.

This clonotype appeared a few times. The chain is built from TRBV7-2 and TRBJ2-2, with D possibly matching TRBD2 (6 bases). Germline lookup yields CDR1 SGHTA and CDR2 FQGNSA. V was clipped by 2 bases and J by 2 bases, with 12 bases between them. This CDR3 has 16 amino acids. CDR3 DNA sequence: TGTGCCAGCAGCTTACTAGCGACAACAAACACCGGGGAGCTGTTTTTT. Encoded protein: CASSLLATTNTGELFF.

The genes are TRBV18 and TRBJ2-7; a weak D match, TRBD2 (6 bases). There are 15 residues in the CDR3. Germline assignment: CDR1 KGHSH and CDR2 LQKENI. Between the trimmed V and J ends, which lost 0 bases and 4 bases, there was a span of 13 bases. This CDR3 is CASSPPSGSGYEQYF. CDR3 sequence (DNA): TGTGCCAGCTCACCACCTTCGGGGAGCGGGTACGAGCAGTACTTC.

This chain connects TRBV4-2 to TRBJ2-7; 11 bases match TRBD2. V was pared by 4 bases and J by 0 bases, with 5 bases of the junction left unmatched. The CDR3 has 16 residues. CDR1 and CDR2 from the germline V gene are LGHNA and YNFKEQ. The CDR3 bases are TGTGCCAGCAGCCTAGCGGGAGGGGGAAGCTCCTACGAGCAGTACTTC. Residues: CASSLAGGGSSYEQYF.

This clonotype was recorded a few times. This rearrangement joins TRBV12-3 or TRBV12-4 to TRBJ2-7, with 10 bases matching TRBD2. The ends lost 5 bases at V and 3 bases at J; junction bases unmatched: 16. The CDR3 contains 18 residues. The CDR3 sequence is CASSRRKKTSGNYYEQYF. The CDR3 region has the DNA TGTGCCAGCAGTCGCCGAAAGAAAACTAGCGGGAATTACTACGAGCAGTACTTC.

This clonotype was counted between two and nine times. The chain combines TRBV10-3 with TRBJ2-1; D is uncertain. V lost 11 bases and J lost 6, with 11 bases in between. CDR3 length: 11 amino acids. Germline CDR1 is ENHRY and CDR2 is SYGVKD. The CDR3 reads CAVYYGNEQFF. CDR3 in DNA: TGTGCCGTATACTATGGCAATGAGCAGTTCTTC.

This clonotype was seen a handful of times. Written as DNA, the CDR3 is TGCGCCAGCAGCCAAGATATGGGTGTGGAGACCCAGTACTTC. Its protein is CASSQDMGVETQYF. The rearrangement links TRBV4-1 to TRBJ2-5; D gene ambiguous. V shed 0 bases and J shed 5 bases, with 10 bases lying between them. The CDR3 sequence is 14 residues long. The germline V gene has CDR1 MGHRA and CDR2 YSYEKL.

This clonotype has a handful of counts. DNA of the CDR3: TGTGCCACCAGCAGGAACAGGAATTCCTACACCGGGGAGCTGTTTTTT. Translation: CATSRNRNSYTGELFF. The V call is TRBV15, the J call TRBJ2-2, with TRBD1 as a possible D gene (5 bases). This CDR3 is 16 amino acids long. The V and J ends lost 3 bases and 3 bases respectively, with 14 bases between them. Germline CDR1 and CDR2: LNHNV and YYDKDF (reference sequence).

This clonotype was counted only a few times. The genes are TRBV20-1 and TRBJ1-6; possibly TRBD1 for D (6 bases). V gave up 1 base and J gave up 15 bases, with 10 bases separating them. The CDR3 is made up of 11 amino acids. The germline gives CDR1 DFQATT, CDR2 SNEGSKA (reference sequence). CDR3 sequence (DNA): TGCAGTGCTAGAGGGGACACTATCCTCCACTTT. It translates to CSARGDTILHF.

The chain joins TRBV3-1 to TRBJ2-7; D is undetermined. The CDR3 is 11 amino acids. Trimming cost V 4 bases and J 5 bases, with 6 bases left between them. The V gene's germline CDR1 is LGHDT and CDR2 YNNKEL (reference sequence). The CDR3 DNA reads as TGTGCCAGCAGCCGAGTCCACGAGCAGTACTTC. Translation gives CASSRVHEQYF.

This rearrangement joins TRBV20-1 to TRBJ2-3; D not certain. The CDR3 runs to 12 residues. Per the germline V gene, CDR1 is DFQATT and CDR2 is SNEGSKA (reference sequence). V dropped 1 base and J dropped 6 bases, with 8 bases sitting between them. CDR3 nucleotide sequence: TGCAGTGCTAGAGTTCAGGCGGATACGCAGTATTTT. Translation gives CSARVQADTQYF.

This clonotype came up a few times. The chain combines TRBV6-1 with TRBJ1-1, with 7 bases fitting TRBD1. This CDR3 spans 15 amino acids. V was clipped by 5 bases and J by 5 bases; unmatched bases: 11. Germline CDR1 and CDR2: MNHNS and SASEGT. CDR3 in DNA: TGTGCCAGCAGTCTCTCACAGGGGATGGTAACTGAAGCTTTCTTT. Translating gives CASSLSQGMVTEAFF.

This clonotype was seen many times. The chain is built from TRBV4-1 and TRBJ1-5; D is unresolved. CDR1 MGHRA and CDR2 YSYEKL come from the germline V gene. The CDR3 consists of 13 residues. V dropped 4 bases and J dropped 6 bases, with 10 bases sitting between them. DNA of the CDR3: TGCGCCAGCAGCCCTTTGTGGGGTCAGCCCCAGCATTTT. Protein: CASSPLWGQPQHF.

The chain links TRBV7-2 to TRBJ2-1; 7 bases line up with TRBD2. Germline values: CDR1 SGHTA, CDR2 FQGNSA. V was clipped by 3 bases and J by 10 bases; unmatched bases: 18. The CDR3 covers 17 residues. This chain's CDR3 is CASSFRSIRTSLSEQFF. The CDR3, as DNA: TGTGCCAGCAGCTTTCGTAGTATTCGGACTAGTTTATCCGAGCAGTTCTTC.

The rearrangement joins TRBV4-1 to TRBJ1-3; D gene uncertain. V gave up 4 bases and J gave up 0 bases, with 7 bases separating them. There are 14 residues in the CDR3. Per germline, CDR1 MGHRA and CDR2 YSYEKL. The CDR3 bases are TGCGCCAGCAGCCCCCGTAGCTCTGGAAACACCATATATTTT. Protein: CASSPRSSGNTIYF.

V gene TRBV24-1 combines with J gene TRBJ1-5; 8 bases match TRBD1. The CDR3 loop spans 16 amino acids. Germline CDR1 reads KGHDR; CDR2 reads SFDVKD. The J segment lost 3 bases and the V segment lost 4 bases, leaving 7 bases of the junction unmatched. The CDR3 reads CATSDSGQENNQPQHF. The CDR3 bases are TGTGCCACCAGTGACTCGGGACAGGAGAACAATCAGCCCCAGCATTTT.

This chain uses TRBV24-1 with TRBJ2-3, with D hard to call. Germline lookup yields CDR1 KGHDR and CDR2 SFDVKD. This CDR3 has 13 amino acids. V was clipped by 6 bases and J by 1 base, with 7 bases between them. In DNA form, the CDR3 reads TGTGCCACCAGTTCCGTTGGCACAGATACGCAGTATTTT. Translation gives CATSSVGTDTQYF.

The chain's CDR3 is CASSPPVGGQVTGELFF. CDR3 coding DNA: TGTGCCAGCAGCCCGCCAGTTGGAGGCCAGGTTACCGGGGAGCTGTTTTTT. The chain uses TRBV7-9 and TRBJ2-2; the D gene is possibly TRBD2 (5 bases). V was shortened by 5 bases and J by 5 bases, with 21 bases between the two germline ends. This CDR3 spans 17 amino acids. Germline CDR1 and CDR2: SEHNR and FQNEAQ (reference sequence). Full variable domain (outside the CDR3, taken from reference TRBV7-9 and TRBJ2-2): DTGVSQNPRHKITKRGQNVTFRCDPISEHNRLYWYRQTLGQGPEFLTYFQNEAQLEKSRLLSDRFSAERPKGSFSTLEIQRTEQGDSAMYLCASSPPVGGQVTGELFFGEGSRLTVL.

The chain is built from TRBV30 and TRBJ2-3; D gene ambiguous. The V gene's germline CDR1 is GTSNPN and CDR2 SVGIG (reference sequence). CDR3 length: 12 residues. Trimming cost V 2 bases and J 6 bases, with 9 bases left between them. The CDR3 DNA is TGTGCCTGGAGTACCCGCAGGGATACGCAGTATTTT. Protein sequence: CAWSTRRDTQYF.

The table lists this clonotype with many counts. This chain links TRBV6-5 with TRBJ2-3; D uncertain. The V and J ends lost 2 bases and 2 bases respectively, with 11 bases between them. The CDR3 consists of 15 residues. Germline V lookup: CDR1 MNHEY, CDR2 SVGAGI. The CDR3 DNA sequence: TGTGCCAGCAGTTACGGCTTACGCTACACAGATACGCAGTATTTT. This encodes CASSYGLRYTDTQYF.

CDR3 protein: CTSERGGQETQYF. CDR3 nucleotides: TGCACCTCGGAGCGGGGCGGACAAGAGACCCAGTACTTC. The rearrangement joins TRBV20-1 to TRBJ2-5; TRBD2 agrees at 7 bases. Germline loops: CDR1 DFQATT, CDR2 SNEGSKA (reference sequence). The CDR3 sequence is 13 residues long.

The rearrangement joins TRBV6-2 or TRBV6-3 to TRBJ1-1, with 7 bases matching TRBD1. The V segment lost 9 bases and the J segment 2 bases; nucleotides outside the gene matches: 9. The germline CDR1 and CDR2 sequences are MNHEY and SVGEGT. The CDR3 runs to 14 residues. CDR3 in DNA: TGTGCCAGTGAGACAGGGACCCTTAACACTGAAGCTTTCTTT. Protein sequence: CASETGTLNTEAFF.

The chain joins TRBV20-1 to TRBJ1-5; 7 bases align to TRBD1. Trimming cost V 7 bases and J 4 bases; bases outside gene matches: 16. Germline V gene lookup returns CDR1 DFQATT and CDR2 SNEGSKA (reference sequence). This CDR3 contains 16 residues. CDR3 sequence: CSGFAFSTGENQPQHF. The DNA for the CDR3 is TGCAGTGGATTCGCGTTTAGTACAGGGGAAAATCAGCCCCAGCATTTT.

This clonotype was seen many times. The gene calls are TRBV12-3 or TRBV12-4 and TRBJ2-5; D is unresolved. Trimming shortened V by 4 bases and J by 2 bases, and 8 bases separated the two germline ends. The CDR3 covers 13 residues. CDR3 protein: CASSSGRQETQYF. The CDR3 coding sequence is TGTGCCAGCAGTTCAGGCAGGCAAGAGACCCAGTACTTC.

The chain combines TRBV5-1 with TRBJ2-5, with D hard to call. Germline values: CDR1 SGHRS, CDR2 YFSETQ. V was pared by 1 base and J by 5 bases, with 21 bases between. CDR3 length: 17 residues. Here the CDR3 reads CASSLYLETKIFETQYF. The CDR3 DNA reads TGCGCCAGCAGCTTGTACCTCGAAACCAAAATCTTTGAGACCCAGTACTTC. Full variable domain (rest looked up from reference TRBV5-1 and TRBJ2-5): KAGVTQTPRYLIKTRGQQVTLSCSPISGHRSVSWYQQTPGQGLQFLFEYFSETQRNKGNFPGRFSGRQFSNSRSEMNVSTLELGDSALYLCASSLYLETKIFETQYFGPGTRLLVL.

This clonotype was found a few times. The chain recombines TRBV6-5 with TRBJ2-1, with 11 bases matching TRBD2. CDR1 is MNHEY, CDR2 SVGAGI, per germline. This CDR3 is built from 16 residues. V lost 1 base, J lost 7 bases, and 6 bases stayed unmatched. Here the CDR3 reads CASSYFTSGSWNEQFF. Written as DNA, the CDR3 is TGTGCCAGCAGTTACTTTACTAGCGGGAGTTGGAATGAGCAGTTCTTC.